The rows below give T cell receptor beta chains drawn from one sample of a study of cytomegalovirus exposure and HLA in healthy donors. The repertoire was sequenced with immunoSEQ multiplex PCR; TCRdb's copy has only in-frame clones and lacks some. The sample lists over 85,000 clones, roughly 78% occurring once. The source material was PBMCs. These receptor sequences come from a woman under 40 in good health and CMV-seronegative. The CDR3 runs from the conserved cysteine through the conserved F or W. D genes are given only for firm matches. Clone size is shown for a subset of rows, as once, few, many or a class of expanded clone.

TGTGCCATCAGTGGAGACAGGGGCTTGGATGGCTACACCTTC | CAISGDRGLDGYTF | TRBD1 | . | TRBJ1-2 | TRBV10-3
TGTGCTAGCAGCTTAACGGGGTCCGCTAATGAAAAACTGTTTTTT | CASSLTGSANEKLFF | . | few | TRBJ1-4 | TRBV7-7
TGTGCCAGCAGCTTGGGACAGGGAGAGGGGACAGATACGCAGTATTTT | CASSLGQGEGTDTQYF | TRBD1 | . | TRBJ2-3 | TRBV5-8
TGTGCCAGCAGCCCCAGACAGGGGATAACGGAGACCCAGTACTTC | CASSPRQGITETQYF | TRBD1 | . | TRBJ2-5 | TRBV9
TGTGCCAGCAGCGCCGGGGGGGACACTGAAGCTTTCTTT | CASSAGGDTEAFF | . | . | TRBJ1-1 | TRBV5-6
TGTGCCAGCAGCCTTAGACAGGGCCTCTCGGAAGGCTACACCTTC | CASSLRQGLSEGYTF | TRBD1 | . | TRBJ1-2 | TRBV11-2
TGTGCCAGCAGCTCCGACAGGACATCGAGCTCCTACAATGAGCAGTTCTTC | CASSSDRTSSSYNEQFF | . | . | TRBJ2-1 | TRBV11-2
TGTGCCAGCAGCCCGGTGGGGGCCGTCCAAGAGACCCAGTACTTC | CASSPVGAVQETQYF | . | . | TRBJ2-5 | TRBV5-4
TGCGCCAGCAGCTCAAGTGGGAGCGGGAGGGAGACCCAGTACTTC | CASSSSGSGRETQYF | TRBD2 | . | TRBJ2-5 | TRBV4-1
TGTGCCTGGGAGTTCGGGACAGGGTCTGGTGAGCAGTACTTC | CAWEFGTGSGEQYF | TRBD1 | . | TRBJ2-7 | TRBV30
TGTGCCAGCAGTTCCCTCATGGGACTCGCCGGGGAGCTGTTTTTT | CASSSLMGLAGELFF | . | once | TRBJ2-2 | TRBV28
TGTGCCAGCAGCTTACAGTTGGAGACCCAGTACTTC | CASSLQLETQYF | . | . | TRBJ2-5 | TRBV5-6
TGTGCCAGCAGCCAAGATGGTGGGACACCCTACGAGCAGTACTTC | CASSQDGGTPYEQYF | . | . | TRBJ2-7 | TRBV4-2
TGTGCCAGCAGCGTAGCGAGAGGGGGGGTCACCGGGGAGCTGTTTTTT | CASSVARGGVTGELFF | . | . | TRBJ2-2 | TRBV9
TGTGCCAGCAGGGGGACAGGGGGCTGGGGCTACACCTTC | CASRGTGGWGYTF | TRBD1 | . | TRBJ1-2 | TRBV6-5
TGTGCCAGCCGACAGAACACCGGGGAGCTGTTTTTT | CASRQNTGELFF | . | . | TRBJ2-2 | TRBV6-5
TGTGCCAGTAGTATACGTCAGACAGGGACGGAAGCTTTCTTT | CASSIRQTGTEAFF | TRBD1 | . | TRBJ1-1 | TRBV19
TGTGCCAGCAGCGCGGGCCCCAATAACCCTGAGGCCTACGAGCAGTACTTC | CASSAGPNNPEAYEQYF | . | . | TRBJ2-7 | TRBV21-1
TGTGCCAGCAGCCCCGCGCCCCCCTATGGCTACACCTTC | CASSPAPPYGYTF | . | . | TRBJ1-2 | TRBV11-2
TGTGCCAGCAGTGGCCTGGGACAGGGGGAAGAGACCCAGTACTTC | CASSGLGQGEETQYF | TRBD1 | . | TRBJ2-5 | TRBV6-1
TGTGCCAGCAGCCGAACTGTAGCAACAGGGGGTACCGGGGAGCTGTTTTTT | CASSRTVATGGTGELFF | TRBD1 | few | TRBJ2-2 | TRBV7-7
TGTGCCAGCAGTTACTCGACGGGGGGTCAAGCGGCACCCCTCCACTTT | CASSYSTGGQAAPLHF | . | . | TRBJ1-6 | TRBV6-5
TGTGCCAGCAGTTTACAGTACGAGCAGTACTTC | CASSLQYEQYF | . | . | TRBJ2-7 | TRBV28
TGTGCCAGCAGCTTGGGGAGGGGTGTCTCGCGTGGCTACACCTTC | CASSLGRGVSRGYTF | . | once | TRBJ1-2 | TRBV5-4
TGTGCCAGCTCTAAGTCCCGGACAGGGTATAATTCACCCCTCCACTTT | CASSKSRTGYNSPLHF | TRBD1 | . | TRBJ1-6 | TRBV28
TGTGCCAGCAGTTTTCAGATCTCTGGAAACACCATATATTTT | CASSFQISGNTIYF | . | once | TRBJ1-3 | TRBV28
TGTGCCAGCAGCTCGGTGACAGGGTCAATAGAGACCCAGTACTTC | CASSSVTGSIETQYF | TRBD1 | . | TRBJ2-5 | TRBV7-2
TGTGCCAGCAGTTTATACTACGTAGCATTTTACAATGAGCAGTTCTTC | CASSLYYVAFYNEQFF | . | . | TRBJ2-1 | TRBV28